One and the same sample provided the 18 T cell receptor beta chains below, sequenced in a study of cytomegalovirus exposure and HLA in healthy donors. This PCR relied on a set of 60 Vbeta primers and 13 Jbeta primers. Generated by immunoSEQ multiplex PCR, the TCRdb table keeps only in-frame clones and is missing some. The data contain 110,000 to 150,000 clones, roughly 77% of them singletons. The sample taken for sequencing was PBMCs. These TCRs come from a female donor in good health and CMV-seronegative.

This chain links TRBV7-9 with TRBJ2-1, with a weak D call TRBD2 (6 bases). Trimming took off 2 bases at V and 10 bases at J, with 12 bases between the two ends. The CDR3 contains 13 residues. Germline assignment: CDR1 SEHNR and CDR2 FQNEAQ (reference sequence). This CDR3 reads CASSLTSSGEQFF. The CDR3 DNA follows: TGTGCCAGCAGCTTAACTAGTAGCGGAGAGCAGTTCTTC.

V is TRBV6-5 and J is TRBJ1-2; unclear D gene. In germline, CDR1 is MNHEY, CDR2 SVGAGI. CDR3 length equals 11 residues. V was pared by 6 bases and J by 7 bases, with 9 bases between. The CDR3 coding sequence is TGTGCCAGCAGGACCAGACTTGGCTACACCTTC. This encodes CASRTRLGYTF.

This sequence joins TRBV7-2 and TRBJ1-1; D not certain. The CDR3 totals 14 residues. Trimming pared 3 bases from V and 1 base from J, leaving 9 bases between. Per germline, CDR1 SGHTA and CDR2 FQGNSA. The CDR3 is CASSFSGKNTEAFF. In DNA, the CDR3 is TGTGCCAGCAGCTTTTCGGGAAAGAACACTGAAGCTTTCTTT.

This sequence joins TRBV27 and TRBJ2-3, with TRBD2 matching 10 bases. With 0 bases clipped from V and 3 bases from J, the junction kept 9 bases outside the gene matches. The CDR3 consists of 18 residues. Germline loops: CDR1 MNHEY, CDR2 SMNVEV (reference sequence). The CDR3 is CASSLSWLAGDWTDTQYF. The CDR3 DNA is TGTGCCAGCAGTTTATCGTGGCTAGCGGGAGATTGGACAGATACGCAGTATTTT.

This clone was picked up a small number of times. J is TRBJ1-2 and V is TRBV5-1; 9 nucleotides match TRBD1. The CDR3 runs 13 residues. The V segment lost 4 bases and the J segment 6 bases; nucleotides outside the gene matches: 4. Germline CDR1 and CDR2: SGHRS and YFSETQ. CDR3 loop: CASSPGTGNGYTF. In DNA, the CDR3 is TGCGCCAGCAGCCCCGGGACAGGGAATGGCTACACCTTC.

This clone was seen only once. V usage is TRBV9 and J usage is TRBJ1-2; D gene ambiguous. The CDR3 contains 14 residues. V lost 4 bases and J 4 bases, leaving 14 bases between the germline ends. Germline V lookup: CDR1 SGDLS, CDR2 YYNGEE. This chain's CDR3 is CASSRGLKTYGYTF. CDR3 bases: TGTGCCAGCAGCCGCGGCTTGAAAACCTATGGCTACACCTTC.

V is TRBV7-9 and J is TRBJ2-2; TRBD2 might be the D (6 bases). The CDR3 extends over 17 amino acids. The V end was cut by 6 bases, the J end by 9 bases, with 26 bases between. Germline V gene sequence: CDR1 SEHNR, CDR2 FQNEAQ (reference sequence). The CDR3 DNA reads TGTGCCAGCAGTAACCATCGGGAATTCGGAGGGGACCGGGAGCTGTTTTTT. Protein sequence: CASSNHREFGGDRELFF.

This clone was recorded at least ten times. The CDR3 DNA is TGTGCCAGTAGTAGGGGAGGAGAAAATCAGCCCCAGCATTTT. Translated: CASSRGGENQPQHF. The rearrangement uses TRBV19 and TRBJ1-5; unclear D gene. CDR3 length: 14 amino acids. Germline CDR1 LNHDA, CDR2 SQIVND (reference sequence). V was trimmed by 4 bases and J by 4 bases, leaving 11 bases between them. The full variable domain, in which reference TRBV19 and TRBJ1-5 provide the parts outside the CDR3, is DGGITQSPKYLFRKEGQNVTLSCEQNLNHDAMYWYRQDPGQGLRLIYYSQIVNDFQKGDIAEGYSVSREKKESFPLTVTSAQKNPTAFYLCASSRGGENQPQHFGDGTRLSIL.

The V and J genes are TRBV29-1 and TRBJ1-3; D remains unclear. The CDR3 totals 12 residues. Between the trimmed V and J ends, which lost 6 bases and 2 bases, there was a span of 8 bases. Germline values: CDR1 SQVTM, CDR2 ANQGSEA. CDR3 coding DNA: TGCAGCGTCGGGGAGACTGGAAACACCATATATTTT. Protein: CSVGETGNTIYF.

The table lists this clone with a count of one. The chain recombines TRBV11-2 with TRBJ2-2, with TRBD1 as a possible D gene (5 bases). Trimming cost V 5 bases and J 2 bases, with 12 bases left between them. Germline CDR1 SGHAT, CDR2 FQNNGV. The CDR3 extends over 15 amino acids. The CDR3 protein is CASSPTGLNTGELFF. The CDR3 nucleotides read TGTGCCAGCAGCCCCACAGGATTAAACACCGGGGAGCTGTTTTTT. Based on the CDR3 plus reference TRBV11-2 and TRBJ2-2, the full variable domain is EAGVAQSPRYKIIEKRQSVAFWCNPISGHATLYWYQQILGQGPKLLIQFQNNGVVDDSQLPKDRFSAERLKGVDSTLKIQPAKLEDSAVYLCASSPTGLNTGELFFGEGSRLTVL.

The genes are TRBV4-3 and TRBJ1-5; tentative D call: TRBD1 (6 bases). The CDR3 runs to 16 residues. Germline loops: CDR1 LGHNA, CDR2 YSLEER. V lost 3 bases to trimming and J lost 2 bases, with 14 bases between them. This CDR3 reads CASSQRGEGGNQPQHF. CDR3 sequence (DNA): TGCGCCAGCAGCCAGAGGGGGGAGGGAGGCAATCAGCCCCAGCATTTT.

This clone was detected only once. V usage is TRBV10-3 and J usage is TRBJ2-3; weak D call: TRBD2 (5 bases). V lost 10 bases, J lost 2 bases, and 16 bases lay in between. Germline V gene lookup returns CDR1 ENHRY and CDR2 SYGVKD. The CDR3 has 14 amino acids. The CDR3 DNA is TGTGCCAGCGGGTCCTCTACCCCCACAGATACGCAGTATTTT. It translates to CASGSSTPTDTQYF.

The chain carries TRBV19 and TRBJ1-2, with a weak D call TRBD1 (5 bases). With 5 bases removed from V and 4 bases from J, the gap between germline ends came to 14 bases. The length of the CDR3 is 14 residues. The V gene's germline CDR1 is LNHDA and CDR2 SQIVND (reference sequence). The CDR3 reads CASSPYQGTYGYTF. For the CDR3, the DNA is TGTGCCAGTAGTCCCTATCAGGGAACCTATGGCTACACCTTC. The full variable domain, completed using reference TRBV19 and TRBJ1-2, is DGGITQSPKYLFRKEGQNVTLSCEQNLNHDAMYWYRQDPGQGLRLIYYSQIVNDFQKGDIAEGYSVSREKKESFPLTVTSAQKNPTAFYLCASSPYQGTYGYTFGSGTRLTVV.

J is TRBJ1-2 and V is TRBV5-4; possible D gene TRBD1, 6 bases. Between the trimmed V and J ends, which lost 0 bases and 0 bases, there was a span of 9 bases. The germline CDR1 and CDR2 sequences are SGHNT and YYREEE (reference sequence). The CDR3 extends over 15 amino acids. DNA for the CDR3: TGTGCCAGCAGCTTGGACAGGGTAGCTAACTATGGCTACACCTTC. Its translation: CASSLDRVANYGYTF. Full variable domain (rest looked up from reference TRBV5-4 and TRBJ1-2): ETGVTQSPTHLIKTRGQQVTLRCSSQSGHNTVSWYQQALGQGPQFIFQYYREEENGRGNFPPRFSGLQFPNYSSELNVNALELDDSALYLCASSLDRVANYGYTFGSGTRLTVV.

V usage is TRBV6-5 and J usage is TRBJ2-5; 11 nucleotides match TRBD2. Germline V CDR1 and CDR2: MNHEY, SVGAGI. The trim removed 4 bases at V and 1 base at J, leaving 5 bases unmatched. The CDR3 extends over 16 amino acids. The CDR3 spells CASSSLAGGPQETQYF. CDR3 coding DNA: TGTGCCAGCAGTTCTCTAGCGGGGGGCCCCCAAGAGACCCAGTACTTC.

The chain couples TRBV6-1 to TRBJ2-7; perhaps TRBD2 as D (6 bases). CDR1 is MNHNS, CDR2 SASEGT, per germline. Trimming took 0 bases from V and 4 from J, leaving 16 bases between them. This CDR3 has 16 amino acids. CDR3 DNA sequence: TGTGCCAGCAGTGAAGCGCTTCCAAACGGGGGATACGAGCAGTACTTC. It codes for CASSEALPNGGYEQYF.

CDR3 residues: CASSPPGGTGNTEAFF. The CDR3 DNA reads as TGTGCCAGCAGCCCCCCCGGTGGGACAGGGAACACTGAAGCTTTCTTT. This chain links TRBV28 with TRBJ1-1; 8 bases map to TRBD1. Germline V gives CDR1 MDHEN, CDR2 SYDVKM. J lost 1 base, V lost 6 bases, and 10 bases had no gene match. CDR3 length equals 16 residues.

The chain's CDR3 is CASSFISDYEQYF. The CDR3 bases are TGTGCCAGCAGCTTTATCAGCGACTACGAGCAGTACTTC. The V and J genes are TRBV5-7 and TRBJ2-7; D is ambiguous. TRBV5-7 qualifies as an ORF whose function is uncertain. V was shortened by 2 bases and J by 3 bases, with 9 bases between the two germline ends. The CDR3 covers 13 residues.